This TCR beta chain is from a study of T-cell reconstitution after alpha-beta-depleted transplantation in children. Unique molecular identifiers were incorporated into the prepared TCRbeta library. TCRdb reprocessed the PCR reads via MiXCR and lists one record per CDR3 protein. The sample shows 130,000 to 150,000 distinct CDR3 sequences, 7.5% to 9% of them seen only once. Study-level findings and limits: Several hundred expanded graft clones reportedly supplied alpha-beta T cells about two months after transplant. High day-60 TCRbeta diversity in some patients came from surviving recipient T cells and thymic progenitors.

This clonotype appeared a single time. Its antigen is as yet unknown. A much larger clone differs by one base, so this may be a read error. The sample consisted of PBMCs, mostly from graft donor cells, taken 180 days after TCRalphabeta/CD19-depleted stem cell transplant. The sequence was obtained from a female patient aged 2-15 years who had a stem cell transplant for congenital amegakaryocytic thrombocytopenia, so the T cells may come from the graft donor.

CDR3: CASSYYPAGVDTQYF. CDR3 bases: TGTGCCAGCAGTTACTACCCAGCGGGAGTAGATACGCAGTATTTT. The chain joins TRBV6-5 to TRBJ2-3, with 8 bases lining up with TRBD2. Germline V CDR1 and CDR2: MNHEY, SVGAGI. The CDR3 spans 15 residues. Trimming removed 1 base from V and 5 bases from J; junction bases left unmatched: 5.